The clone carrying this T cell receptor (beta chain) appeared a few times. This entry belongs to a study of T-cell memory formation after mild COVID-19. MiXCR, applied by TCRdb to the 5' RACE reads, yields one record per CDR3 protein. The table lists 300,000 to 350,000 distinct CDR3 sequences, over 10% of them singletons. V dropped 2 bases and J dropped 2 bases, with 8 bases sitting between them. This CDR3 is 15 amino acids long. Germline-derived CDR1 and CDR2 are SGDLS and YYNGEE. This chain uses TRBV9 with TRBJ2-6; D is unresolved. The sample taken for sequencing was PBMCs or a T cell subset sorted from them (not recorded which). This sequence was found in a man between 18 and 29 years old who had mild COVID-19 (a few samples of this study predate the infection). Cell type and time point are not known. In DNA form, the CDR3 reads TGTGCCAGCAGCGTTGATCAGGCTGGGGCCAACGTCCTGACTTTC. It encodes CASSVDQAGANVLTF.